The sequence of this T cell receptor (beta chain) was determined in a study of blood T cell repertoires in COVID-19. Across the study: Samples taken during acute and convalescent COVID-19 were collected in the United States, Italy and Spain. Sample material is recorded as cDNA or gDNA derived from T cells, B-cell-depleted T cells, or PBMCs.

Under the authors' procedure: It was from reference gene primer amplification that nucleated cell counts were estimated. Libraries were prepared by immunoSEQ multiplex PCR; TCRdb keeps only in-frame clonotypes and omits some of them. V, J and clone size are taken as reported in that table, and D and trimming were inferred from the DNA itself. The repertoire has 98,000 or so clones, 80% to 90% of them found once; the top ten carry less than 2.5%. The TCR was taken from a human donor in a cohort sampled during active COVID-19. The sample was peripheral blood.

The CDR3 loop reads CASSPLTGYMNTEAFF. In nucleotides, the CDR3 is TGTGCCAGCAGTCCCCTTACAGGGTACATGAACACTGAAGCTTTCTTT. The chain recombines TRBV27 with TRBJ1-1; maybe TRBD1 (6 bases). Trimming removed 5 bases at V and 0 bases at J, with 16 bases between. In germline, CDR1 is MNHEY, CDR2 SMNVEV (reference sequence). The CDR3 spans 16 residues.